The clone carrying this T cell receptor beta chain has ten or more counts. The germline V gene has CDR1 DFQATT and CDR2 SNEGSKA (reference sequence). This CDR3 has 11 amino acids. The V and J ends lost 0 bases and 3 bases respectively, with 3 bases between them. TCRdb reanalysed the PCR reads using MiXCR and keeps one entry per CDR3 protein. Here the sample spans 100,000 or so distinct CDR3 sequences, roughly half being singletons. These data come from a study of CDR3 diversity in severe acne. Sequenced: blood. The genes are TRBV20-1 and TRBJ2-7; D uncertain. The receptor was derived from a male donor with acne. DNA for the CDR3: TGCAGTGCTAGAGATGACTACGAGCAGTACTTC. The encoded protein is CSARDDYEQYF.